Each of the 21 T cell receptor beta chains below was sequenced from the same sample in a study of T-cell reconstitution after alpha-beta-depleted transplantation in children. Unique molecular identifiers were incorporated into the prepared TCRbeta library. MiXCR, run by TCRdb on the PCR reads, gives a single entry per CDR3 protein. The sample carries around 440,000 distinct CDR3 sequences, roughly a tenth recorded once. The sequencing used PBMCs, collected before TCRalphabeta/CD19-depleted stem cell transplant. These receptors came from a child aged 2 to 10 with inherited bone marrow failure, due to receive a stem cell transplant.

As to this clonotype: A read error is possible here, since a much larger clone lies one base away. The rearrangement links TRBV5-6 to TRBJ2-1; weak D call: TRBD1 (6 bases). Looked up from germline, CDR1 is SGHDT and CDR2 is YYEEEE. The CDR3 length is 12 residues. The V end lost 6 bases, the J end lost 10 bases, and 14 bases lay between the germline ends. In DNA, the CDR3 is TGTGCCAGCACCGACTGTAGGGGGGAGCAGTTCTTC. Translated: CASTDCRGEQFF.

Only a few counts were recorded for this clonotype. The V gene is TRBV30, the J gene TRBJ2-7; 9 nucleotides match TRBD2. This CDR3 is 18 amino acids long. V trimming: 1 base; J trimming: 0 bases; junction bases outside the gene matches: 13. CDR1 GTSNPN and CDR2 SVGIG come from the germline V gene (reference sequence). The CDR3 here is CAWSGPVRLAGNSYEQYF. In DNA form, the CDR3 reads TGTGCCTGGAGTGGACCCGTCCGGCTAGCGGGGAACTCCTACGAGCAGTACTTC.

Ten or more counts support this clonotype. The V gene is TRBV10-3, the J gene TRBJ2-5; 9 bases map to TRBD2. Losses at the gene ends were 10 bases for V and 5 bases for J; bases not matched to a gene: 5. The CDR3 sequence is 12 residues long. The germline CDR1 and CDR2 sequences are ENHRY and SYGVKD. The CDR3 spells CATSGIGETQYF. The DNA of the CDR3 is TGTGCCACTAGCGGGATCGGGGAGACCCAGTACTTC.

With regard to this clonotype: Possible read error: a much larger clone is one base away. The chain uses TRBV27 and TRBJ1-2; the match to TRBD1 covers 8 bases. CDR1 and CDR2 from the germline V gene are MNHEY and SMNVEV (reference sequence). V lost 3 bases and J lost 4; bases outside the gene matches: 7. The CDR3 has 15 amino acids. The CDR3 DNA reads TGTGCCAGCAGTTTTCAGGGGGCCTGCGGCTATGGCTACACCTTC. Amino acid sequence: CASSFQGACGYGYTF.

J is TRBJ2-7 and V is TRBV4-2; D gene unclear. Germline CDR1 reads LGHNA; CDR2 reads YNFKEQ. V lost 1 base, J lost 0 bases, and 13 bases lay in between. This CDR3 spans 16 amino acids. In nucleotides, the CDR3 is TGTGCCAGCAGCCAAGGGGTTTCTCCCTCCTCCTACGAGCAGTACTTC. As protein: CASSQGVSPSSYEQYF.

This clonotype was counted at least ten times. This chain links TRBV9 with TRBJ2-1, with no clear D. The length of the CDR3 is 15 residues. The ends were cut back, 3 bases at V and 5 bases at J, with 15 bases in the middle. Germline V lookup: CDR1 SGDLS, CDR2 YYNGEE. This chain's CDR3 is CASSAGPYIHNEQFF. Here the CDR3 DNA reads TGTGCCAGCAGCGCCGGACCCTATATTCACAATGAGCAGTTCTTC. The variable domain in full, completed from reference TRBV9 and TRBJ2-1, reads DSGVTQTPKHLITATGQRVTLRCSPRSGDLSVYWYQQSLDQGLQFLIQYYNGEERAKGNILERFSAQQFPDLHSELNLSSLELGDSALYFCASSAGPYIHNEQFFGPGTRLTVL.

At least ten counts were recorded for this clonotype. V and J are TRBV9 and TRBJ2-7; 9 bases line up with TRBD1. Trimming removed 0 bases from V and 3 bases from J; junction bases left unmatched: 4. CDR1 is SGDLS, CDR2 YYNGEE, per germline. The CDR3 contains 15 residues. The CDR3 region is CASSVGAGQGYEQYF. CDR3 sequence (DNA): TGTGCCAGCAGCGTAGGAGCGGGACAGGGCTACGAGCAGTACTTC.

This clonotype showed up many times. V gene TRBV28 combines with J gene TRBJ1-2, with 7 positions matching TRBD1. The CDR3 length is 15 residues. The junction had 17 bases not matched to a gene; V was cut back by 7 bases and J by 9 bases. In germline, CDR1 is MDHEN, CDR2 SYDVKM. CDR3: CASTPPGQLFLRYTF. The CDR3 DNA reads as TGTGCCAGCACCCCCCCGGGACAGCTTTTCCTCCGCTACACCTTC.

J is TRBJ2-1 and V is TRBV5-4, with 9 bases aligning to TRBD1. CDR3 length: 15 residues. Germline CDR1 reads SGHNT; CDR2 reads YYREEE (reference sequence). The junction had 4 bases not matched to a gene; V was cut back by 2 bases and J by 4 bases. The CDR3 loop is CASSFWDRAYNEQFF. The CDR3 DNA sequence: TGTGCCAGCAGCTTTTGGGACAGGGCTTACAATGAGCAGTTCTTC.

In this sample, this clonotype turned up many times. This rearrangement joins TRBV27 to TRBJ2-7; 7 bases align to TRBD1. Germline loops: CDR1 MNHEY, CDR2 SMNVEV (reference sequence). Trimming took 6 bases from V and 3 from J; bases not matched to a gene: 14. The CDR3 sequence is 16 residues long. CDR3 loop: CASSRLLDRPDYEQYF. The CDR3 nucleotides read TGTGCCAGCAGCAGACTGCTGGACAGGCCCGACTACGAGCAGTACTTC.

This clonotype was recorded many times. This CDR3 is CASSGGLLNQPQHF. The CDR3 coding sequence is TGTGCCAGCAGCGGCGGCCTGCTCAATCAGCCCCAGCATTTT. The rearrangement uses TRBV12-3 or TRBV12-4 and TRBJ1-5; D is unclear. V lost 6 bases and J lost 3, with 12 bases in between. The length of the CDR3 is 14 residues.

The chain is built from TRBV12-3 or TRBV12-4 and TRBJ2-7; tentatively, D is TRBD2 (6 bases). Trimming pared 5 bases from V and 1 base from J, leaving 18 bases between. The CDR3 has 16 residues. The CDR3 region is CASSQFPLAVSYEQYF. The CDR3 nucleotides are TGTGCCAGCAGTCAATTCCCTTTAGCGGTGTCCTACGAGCAGTACTTC.

This clonotype was detected only a few times. The genes are TRBV18 and TRBJ2-7; tentatively, D is TRBD1 (5 bases). Germline CDR1 and CDR2: KGHSH and LQKENI. The CDR3 covers 16 residues. V was pared by 6 bases and J by 3 bases, with 21 bases between. The CDR3 sequence: CASSPRISRDGYEQYF. The CDR3 coding sequence is TGTGCCAGCTCCCCAAGGATTTCCAGGGATGGCTACGAGCAGTACTTC.

This clonotype showed up many times. CDR3 protein: CATSRVAGVSTDTQYF. The CDR3 DNA reads as TGTGCCACCAGCAGAGTAGCGGGGGTTAGCACAGATACGCAGTATTTT. The genes are TRBV15 and TRBJ2-3; 9 nucleotides agree with TRBD2. Germline-derived CDR1 and CDR2 are LNHNV and YYDKDF (reference sequence). CDR3 length: 16 amino acids. V was clipped by 1 base and J by 0 bases; unmatched bases: 2.

This clonotype was observed many times. The chain couples TRBV19 to TRBJ2-2; no firm D call. Germline lookup yields CDR1 LNHDA and CDR2 SQIVND (reference sequence). The germline V and J ends were trimmed by 5 bases and 3 bases, with 10 bases remaining between them. The CDR3 extends over 14 amino acids. The DNA for the CDR3 is TGTGCCAGTAGTGGGGTGCGTTACACCGGGGAGCTGTTTTTT. This gives the protein CASSGVRYTGELFF.

A few counts support this clonotype. V is TRBV5-6 and J is TRBJ2-1, with TRBD2 matching 8 bases. Germline lookup yields CDR1 SGHDT and CDR2 YYEEEE. The length of the CDR3 is 14 residues. Trimming took 2 bases from V and 8 from J; bases not matched to a gene: 6. CDR3 amino acids: CASSFPSGRDEQFF. The DNA for the CDR3 is TGTGCCAGCAGCTTCCCTAGCGGGCGGGATGAGCAGTTCTTC. The variable domain in full, with the rest retrieved from reference TRBV5-6 and TRBJ2-1, is DAGVTQSPTHLIKTRGQQVTLRCSPKSGHDTVSWYQQALGQGPQFIFQYYEEEERQRGNFPDRFSGHQFPNYSSELNVNALLLGDSALYLCASSFPSGRDEQFFGPGTRLTVL.

This clonotype was observed a handful of times. This chain connects TRBV30 to TRBJ2-2; D is unclear. V dropped 5 bases and J dropped 0 bases, with 10 bases sitting between them. The CDR3 spans 14 residues. The germline V gene encodes CDR1 GTSNPN and CDR2 SVGIG (reference sequence). The CDR3 DNA reads TGTGCCTGGGACTCTTACTCGAACACCGGGGAGCTGTTTTTT. Its protein product is CAWDSYSNTGELFF.

This clonotype has just a few counts. This chain joins TRBV19 and TRBJ1-1; D uncertain. The CDR3 is 15 amino acids. Trimming took 4 bases from V and 1 from J, leaving 13 bases between them. The germline CDR1 and CDR2 sequences are LNHDA and SQIVND (reference sequence). As DNA, the CDR3 is TGTGCCAGTAGTACCCGAGACCCCCCGAACACTGAAGCTTTCTTT. This gives the protein CASSTRDPPNTEAFF.

At least ten counts were recorded for this clonotype. The rearrangement uses TRBV20-1 and TRBJ2-1; no reliable D call. CDR1 is DFQATT, CDR2 SNEGSKA, per germline (reference sequence). The length of the CDR3 is 12 residues. Trimming left V 0 bases short and J 6 bases short, with 6 bases between. The CDR3 is CSARDTFNEQFF. CDR3 DNA: TGCAGTGCTAGAGATACCTTCAATGAGCAGTTCTTC.

The sample holds many counts of this clonotype. The CDR3 loop reads CSASLLASQETQYF. In DNA form, the CDR3 reads TGCAGTGCTAGCCTACTAGCGTCACAAGAGACCCAGTACTTC. The chain has TRBV20-1 and TRBJ2-5; 7 bases map to TRBD2. V shed 3 bases and J 2 bases; nucleotides not matched to a gene: 6. CDR1 and CDR2 from the germline V gene are DFQATT and SNEGSKA (reference sequence). The CDR3 is 14 residues long.

The table lists this clonotype with many counts. This rearrangement joins TRBV28 to TRBJ2-5, with D perhaps matching TRBD1 or TRBD2 (6 bases each). V was cut by 3 bases and J by 3 bases, with 14 bases left in between. CDR3 length: 15 amino acids. The V gene's germline CDR1 is MDHEN and CDR2 SYDVKM. CDR3 loop: CASSFWGAWEETQYF. CDR3 nucleotide sequence: TGTGCCAGCAGTTTTTGGGGGGCATGGGAAGAGACCCAGTACTTC.